This TCR beta chain was obtained from a study of blood T cell repertoires in COVID-19. J lost 0 bases, V lost 0 bases, and 5 bases had no gene match. The CDR3 runs to 18 residues. The germline V gene encodes CDR1 LGHDT and CDR2 YNNKEL (reference sequence). In assigning cohorts, the study relied on participant-reported clinical history. Donors in Cohort 3 who had recovered were those with two negative PCRs, healthcare professional clearance, or resolution of their symptoms. Per the original data handling: By means of reference gene primer amplification, nucleated cell counts were estimated. This table comes from immunoSEQ multiplex PCR, and its TCRdb copy is limited to in-frame clones, with some not included. V and J calls and clone size are as listed in that table; D and trimming were resolved from the DNA. The sample holds hundreds of thousands of clones, around 85% seen once.

The chain has TRBV3-1 (or the pseudogene TRBV3-2) and TRBJ2-1; TRBD2 agrees at 10 bases. The receptor's source is a woman in her thirties or forties who had recovered from COVID-19. Sequencing input: PBMCs or T cells enriched from blood (not recorded which). Written as DNA, the CDR3 is TGTGCCAGCAGCCAAGATCCAGGACTAGCGGTCTCCTACAATGAGCAGTTCTTC. This sequence encodes CASSQDPGLAVSYNEQFF.